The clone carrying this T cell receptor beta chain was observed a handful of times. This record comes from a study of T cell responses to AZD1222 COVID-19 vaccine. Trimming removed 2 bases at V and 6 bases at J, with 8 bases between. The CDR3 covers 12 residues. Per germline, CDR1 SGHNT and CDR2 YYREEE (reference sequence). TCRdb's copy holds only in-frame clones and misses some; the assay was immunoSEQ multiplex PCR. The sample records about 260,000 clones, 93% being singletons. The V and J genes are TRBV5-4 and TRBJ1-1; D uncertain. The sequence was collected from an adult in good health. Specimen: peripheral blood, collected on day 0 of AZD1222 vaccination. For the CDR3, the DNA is TGTGCCAGCAGCTTCGACTCGTCTGAAGCTTTCTTT. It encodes CASSFDSSEAFF. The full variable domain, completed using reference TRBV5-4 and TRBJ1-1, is ETGVTQSPTHLIKTRGQQVTLRCSSQSGHNTVSWYQQALGQGPQFIFQYYREEENGRGNFPPRFSGLQFPNYSSELNVNALELDDSALYLCASSFDSSEAFFGQGTRLTVV.